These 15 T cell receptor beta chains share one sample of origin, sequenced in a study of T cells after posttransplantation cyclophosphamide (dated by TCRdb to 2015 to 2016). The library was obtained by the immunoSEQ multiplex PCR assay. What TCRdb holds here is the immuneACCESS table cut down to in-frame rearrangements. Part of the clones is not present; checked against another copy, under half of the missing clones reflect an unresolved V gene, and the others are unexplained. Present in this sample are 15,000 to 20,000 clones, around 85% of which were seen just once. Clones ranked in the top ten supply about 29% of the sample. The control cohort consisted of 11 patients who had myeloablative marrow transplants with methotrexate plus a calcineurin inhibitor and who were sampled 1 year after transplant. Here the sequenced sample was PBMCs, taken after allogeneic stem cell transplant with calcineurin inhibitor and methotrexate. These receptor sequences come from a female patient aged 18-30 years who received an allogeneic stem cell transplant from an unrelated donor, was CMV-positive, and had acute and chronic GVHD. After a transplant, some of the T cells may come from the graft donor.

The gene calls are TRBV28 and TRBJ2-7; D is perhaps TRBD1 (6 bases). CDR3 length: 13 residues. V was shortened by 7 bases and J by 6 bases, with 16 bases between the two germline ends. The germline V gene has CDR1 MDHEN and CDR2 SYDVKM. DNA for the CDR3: TGTGCCAGCAACCCACAGGGCGTGAGCGAGCAGTACTTC. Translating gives CASNPQGVSEQYF. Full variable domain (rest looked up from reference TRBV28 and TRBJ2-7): DVKVTQSSRYLVKRTGEKVFLECVQDMDHENMFWYRQDPGLGLRLIYFSYDVKMKEKGDIPEGYSVSREKKERFSLILESASTNQTSMYLCASNPQGVSEQYFGPGTRLTVT.

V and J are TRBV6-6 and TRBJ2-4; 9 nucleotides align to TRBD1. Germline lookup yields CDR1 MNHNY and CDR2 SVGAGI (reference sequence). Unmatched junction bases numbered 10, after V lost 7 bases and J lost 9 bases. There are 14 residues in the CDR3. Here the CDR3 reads CASNPGQGYGIQYF. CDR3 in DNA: TGTGCCAGCAACCCGGGACAGGGTTATGGCATTCAGTACTTC.

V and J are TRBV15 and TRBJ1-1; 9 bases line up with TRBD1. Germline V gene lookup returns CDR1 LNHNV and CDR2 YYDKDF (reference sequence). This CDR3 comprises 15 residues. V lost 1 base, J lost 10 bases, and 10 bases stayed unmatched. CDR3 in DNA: TGTGCCACCAGCAGAGCTATACAGGGGGCAGGAGTAGCTTTCTTT. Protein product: CATSRAIQGAGVAFF.

The CDR3 region has the DNA TGTGCCAGCAACACCGGGACAGGGATCTACGAGCAGTACTTC. It is translated as CASNTGTGIYEQYF. The V and J genes are TRBV6-5 and TRBJ2-7; 9 bases match TRBD1. The V gene's germline CDR1 is MNHEY and CDR2 SVGAGI. The CDR3 spans 14 residues. V gave up 7 bases and J gave up 3 bases; unmatched junction bases: 7.

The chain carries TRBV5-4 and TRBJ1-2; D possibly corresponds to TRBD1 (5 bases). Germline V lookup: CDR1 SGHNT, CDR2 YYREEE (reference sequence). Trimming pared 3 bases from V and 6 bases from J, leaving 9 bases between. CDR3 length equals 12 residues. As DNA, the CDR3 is TGTGCCAGCAGCTCGACAGCAAATGGCTACACCTTC. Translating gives CASSSTANGYTF.

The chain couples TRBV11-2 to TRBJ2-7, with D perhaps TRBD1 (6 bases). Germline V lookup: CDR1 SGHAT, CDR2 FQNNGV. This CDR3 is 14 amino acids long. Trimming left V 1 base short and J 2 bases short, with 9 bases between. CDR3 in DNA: TGTGCCAGCAGCTTAGCAGGGGTGACCTACGAGCAGTACTTC. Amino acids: CASSLAGVTYEQYF.

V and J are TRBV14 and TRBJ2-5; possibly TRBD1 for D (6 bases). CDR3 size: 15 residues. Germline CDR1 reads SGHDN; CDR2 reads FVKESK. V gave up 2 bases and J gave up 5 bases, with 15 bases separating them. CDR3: CASSQMGQGLETQYF. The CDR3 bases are TGTGCCAGCAGCCAAATGGGGCAGGGGCTGGAGACCCAGTACTTC.

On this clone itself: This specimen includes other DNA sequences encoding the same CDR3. This CDR3 is CSVGQKEETQYF. CDR3 DNA sequence: TGCAGCGTTGGGCAGAAAGAAGAGACCCAGTACTTC. The chain uses TRBV29-1 and TRBJ2-5; no clear D gene. V shed 4 bases and J shed 3 bases, with 9 bases lying between them. The CDR3 is 12 amino acids. Germline CDR1 and CDR2: SQVTM and ANQGSEA.

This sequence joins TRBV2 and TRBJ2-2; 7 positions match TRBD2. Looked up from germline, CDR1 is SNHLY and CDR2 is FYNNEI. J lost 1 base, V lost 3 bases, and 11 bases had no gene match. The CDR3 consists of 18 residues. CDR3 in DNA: TGTGCCAGCAGTGAGGACACTTCTAGCGGACAGAACACCGGGGAGCTGTTTTTT. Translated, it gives CASSEDTSSGQNTGELFF.

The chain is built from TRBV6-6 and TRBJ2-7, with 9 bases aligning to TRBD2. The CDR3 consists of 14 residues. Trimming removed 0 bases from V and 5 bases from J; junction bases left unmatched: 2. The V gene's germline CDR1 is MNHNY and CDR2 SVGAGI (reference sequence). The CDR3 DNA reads TGTGCCAGCAGTTACTCGGGACTAGCCCACGAGCAGTACTTC. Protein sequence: CASSYSGLAHEQYF.

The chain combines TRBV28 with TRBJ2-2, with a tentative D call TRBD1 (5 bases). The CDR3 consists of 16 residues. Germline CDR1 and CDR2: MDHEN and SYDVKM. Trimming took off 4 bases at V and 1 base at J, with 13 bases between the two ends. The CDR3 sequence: CASSSPQGWNTGELFF. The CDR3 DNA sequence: TGTGCCAGCAGTTCCCCCCAGGGATGGAACACCGGGGAGCTGTTTTTT.

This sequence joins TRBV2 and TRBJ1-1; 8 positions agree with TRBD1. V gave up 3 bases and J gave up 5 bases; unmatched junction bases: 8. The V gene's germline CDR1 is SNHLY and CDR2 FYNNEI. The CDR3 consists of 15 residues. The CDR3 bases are TGTGCCAGCAGTGATTACACAGGGGGAGGGACTGAAGCTTTCTTT. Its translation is CASSDYTGGGTEAFF.

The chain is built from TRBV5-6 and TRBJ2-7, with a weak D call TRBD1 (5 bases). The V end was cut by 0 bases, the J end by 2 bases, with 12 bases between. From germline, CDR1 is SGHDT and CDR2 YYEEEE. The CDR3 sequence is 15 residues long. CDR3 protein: CASSLVGQIAYEQYF. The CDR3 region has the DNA TGTGCCAGCAGCTTGGTAGGACAAATAGCCTACGAGCAGTACTTC.

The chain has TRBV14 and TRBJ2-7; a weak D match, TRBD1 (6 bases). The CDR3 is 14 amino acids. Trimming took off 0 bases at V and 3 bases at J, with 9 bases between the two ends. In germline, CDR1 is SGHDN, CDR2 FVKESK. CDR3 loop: CASSQDTRGYEQYF. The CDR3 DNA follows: TGTGCCAGCAGCCAAGACACCAGGGGCTACGAGCAGTACTTC.

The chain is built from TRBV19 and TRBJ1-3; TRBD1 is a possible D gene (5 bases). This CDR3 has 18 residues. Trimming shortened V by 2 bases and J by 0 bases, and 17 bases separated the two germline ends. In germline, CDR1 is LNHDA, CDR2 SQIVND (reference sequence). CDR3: CASSIFPRTRRSGNTIYF. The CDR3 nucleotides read TGTGCCAGTAGTATATTCCCCCGGACACGCCGCTCTGGAAACACCATATATTTT.